The sequence of this TCR beta chain was determined in a study of T cell responses to AZD1222 COVID-19 vaccine. Broader study findings: Mapped onto spike, vaccine-associated CD4 TCRs spanned it and were dominant at 160-218 and 743-854. White British ancestry dominated among donors, who included more females, and clonal diversity was possibly underestimated. Repertoire sampling was restricted to post-peak T cell response timepoints. Among those given AZD1222, only 5 to 7 were seropositive at baseline.

In regard to this clone: The antigen remains undetermined.

CDR3 length: 16 residues. V was clipped by 3 bases and J by 0 bases; unmatched bases: 6. Germline CDR1 reads GTSNPN; CDR2 reads SVGIG (reference sequence). The method was immunoSEQ multiplex PCR; TCRdb's version includes in-frame clones alone and lacks a portion of them. Here the sample spans roughly 120,000 clones, roughly 93% being singletons. This sequence was found in an adult in good health. The rearrangement uses TRBV30 and TRBJ2-3; 10 bases match TRBD2. The specimen was peripheral blood, collected on day 0 of AZD1222 vaccination. CDR3 sequence reads: CAWSLGTSASTDTQYF. DNA of the CDR3: TGTGCCTGGAGCCTAGGGACTAGCGCCAGCACAGATACGCAGTATTTT.